These 28 T cell receptor beta chains share one sample of origin, sequenced in a study of blood T cell repertoires in COVID-19. Libraries were prepared by immunoSEQ multiplex PCR; TCRdb keeps only in-frame clonotypes and omits some of them. The repertoire holds some 200,000 clones, with about 80% as singletons. What was sequenced was PBMCs or T cells enriched from blood (not recorded which). These receptors were obtained from a man in his forties who had recovered from COVID-19.

This chain links TRBV10-3 with TRBJ1-2; the D is unclear. Germline values: CDR1 ENHRY, CDR2 SYGVKD. Trimming shortened V by 8 bases and J by 5 bases, and 3 bases separated the two germline ends. CDR3 length equals 9 residues. CDR3 DNA: TGTGCCATCCAATATGGCTACACCTTC. Residues: CAIQYGYTF.

The chain is built from TRBV6-1 and TRBJ2-3, with TRBD1 matching 9 bases. This CDR3 contains 18 residues. The V and J ends lost 2 bases and 0 bases, in that order; junction bases with no gene match: 9. The germline V gene has CDR1 MNHNS and CDR2 SASEGT. The chain's CDR3 is CASSEKGQGFSSTDTQYF. The CDR3 DNA follows: TGTGCCAGCAGTGAAAAGGGACAGGGCTTCTCTAGCACAGATACGCAGTATTTT.

The chain employs TRBV2 and TRBJ1-4, with D perhaps matching TRBD1 (5 bases). V was shortened by 4 bases and J by 15 bases, with 18 bases between the two germline ends. This CDR3 is 13 amino acids long. The germline V gene has CDR1 SNHLY and CDR2 FYNNEI. The DNA of the CDR3 is TGTGCCAGCAGTGGGGAGGGGAATGTTATGGTGTTTTTT. Protein: CASSGEGNVMVFF.

The rearrangement links TRBV6-5 to TRBJ2-1; 12 nucleotides match TRBD2. Germline CDR1 reads MNHEY; CDR2 reads SVGAGI. Trimming removed 7 bases from V and 7 bases from J; junction bases left unmatched: 8. The CDR3 is made up of 15 amino acids. The CDR3 loop is CASTSGGAVGNEQFF. The CDR3 region has the DNA TGTGCCAGCACTAGCGGGGGGGCCGTGGGTAATGAGCAGTTCTTC.

V gene TRBV6-5 combines with J gene TRBJ1-2; possibly TRBD1 for D (6 bases). V lost 7 bases and J lost 4, with 13 bases in between. The CDR3 loop spans 13 amino acids. From germline, CDR1 is MNHEY and CDR2 SVGAGI. The CDR3 nucleotides read TGTGCCAGCAACGGGGGGGCCCCCTATGGCTACACCTTC. Translated: CASNGGAPYGYTF.

The chain joins TRBV12-3 or TRBV12-4 to TRBJ1-2, with TRBD1 matching 7 bases. With V trimmed by 5 bases and J by 7 bases, 7 bases remained unmatched. CDR3 size: 13 residues. The CDR3 sequence is CASSNRDSLGYTF. In DNA, the CDR3 is TGTGCCAGCAGTAACCGGGACAGCCTTGGCTACACCTTC.

V is TRBV5-5 and J is TRBJ2-4, with 7 positions matching TRBD1. The CDR3 is made up of 15 amino acids. V lost 4 bases, J lost 3 bases, and 7 bases stayed unmatched. In germline, CDR1 is SGHKS, CDR2 YYEKEE (reference sequence). The CDR3 sequence is CASSTGTVNKNIQYF. CDR3 in DNA: TGTGCCAGCAGCACAGGGACAGTTAACAAAAACATTCAGTACTTC. Full variable domain (remainder filled in from reference TRBV5-5 and TRBJ2-4): DAGVTQSPTHLIKTRGQQVTLRCSPISGHKSVSWYQQVLGQGPQFIFQYYEKEERGRGNFPDRFSARQFPNYSSELNVNALLLGDSALYLCASSTGTVNKNIQYFGAGTRLSVL.

In the case of this clone: One junction end disagrees with the germline gene, perhaps due to a read error. This chain uses TRBV30 with TRBJ1-1; no clear D gene. Germline values: CDR1 GTSNPN, CDR2 SVGIG (reference sequence). The CDR3 consists of 14 residues. The CDR3 region is CAWSKERLRTEAFF. CDR3 sequence (DNA): TGTGCTTGGAGTAAGGAGCGTCTGAGGACTGAAGCTTTCTTT.

The rearrangement uses TRBV11-2 and TRBJ2-7; D may be TRBD1 (5 bases). Germline V gives CDR1 SGHAT, CDR2 FQNNGV. V was clipped by 3 bases and J by 1 base, with 13 bases between them. This CDR3 is built from 15 residues. CDR3 sequence reads: CASSLTALFSYEQYF. The CDR3 nucleotides are TGTGCCAGCAGCTTGACAGCCCTTTTTTCCTACGAGCAGTACTTC.

This chain connects TRBV28 to TRBJ1-5; D gene ambiguous. CDR1 is MDHEN and CDR2 is SYDVKM in the germline V gene. Trimming shortened V by 3 bases and J by 6 bases, and 3 bases separated the two germline ends. The CDR3 loop spans 11 amino acids. The CDR3 region is CASSFGQPQHF. The DNA for the CDR3 is TGTGCCAGCAGTTTCGGTCAGCCCCAGCATTTT.

The rearrangement joins TRBV28 to TRBJ1-2; D remains unclear. The V and J ends lost 7 bases and 8 bases respectively, with 14 bases between them. This CDR3 is built from 12 residues. Germline CDR1 is MDHEN and CDR2 is SYDVKM. CDR3 sequence (DNA): TGTGCCAGCAACGAGGTCAGCCGAGGCTACACCTTC. This translates into CASNEVSRGYTF.

This chain connects TRBV11-3 to TRBJ2-1, with 8 nucleotides matching TRBD2. Germline CDR1 SGHNT, CDR2 YENEEA. This CDR3 is 16 amino acids long. V lost 3 bases and J lost 7; bases outside the gene matches: 11. The CDR3 nucleotides read TGTGCCAGCAGCTTGAGACCGGGGGGGGCGCGTAATGAGCAGTTCTTC. Translation gives CASSLRPGGARNEQFF.

The chain joins TRBV19 to TRBJ1-2; 10 bases are a match to TRBD1. J was trimmed by 4 bases and V by 5 bases; bases with no gene match: 10. Germline values: CDR1 LNHDA, CDR2 SQIVND (reference sequence). The CDR3 has 16 residues. Written as DNA, the CDR3 is TGTGCCAGTAGTTCGACTGGGGACAGGGGTTTCTATGGCTACACCTTC. Amino acids: CASSSTGDRGFYGYTF.

Regarding this clone: Other DNA sequences from this sample encode an identical CDR3 as well. The chain combines TRBV19 with TRBJ1-1; 9 bases are a match to TRBD1. Unmatched junction bases numbered 1, after V lost 3 bases and J lost 5 bases. CDR3 size: 13 residues. The germline V gene has CDR1 LNHDA and CDR2 SQIVND (reference sequence). The CDR3 spells CASSIGQGTEAFF. CDR3 in DNA: TGTGCCAGTAGTATTGGACAGGGGACTGAAGCTTTCTTT.

This sequence joins TRBV21-1 and TRBJ1-1; TRBD1, the D gene given by the table, was not confirmed from the DNA. TRBV21-1 is classified as a pseudogene. There are 16 residues in the CDR3. The CDR3 sequence is CASSKALTGQNTEAFF. The CDR3 DNA reads TGTGCCAGCAGCAAAGCGCTGACAGGCCAGAACACTGAAGCTTTCTTT.

This chain uses TRBV4-1 with TRBJ2-1; 7 bases line up with TRBD2. This CDR3 has 16 amino acids. With V trimmed by 1 base and J by 6 bases, 9 bases remained unmatched. In germline, CDR1 is MGHRA, CDR2 YSYEKL. This CDR3 reads CASSQVSGKRGNEQFF. The CDR3 DNA reads as TGCGCCAGCAGCCAAGTCTCTGGGAAGCGGGGCAATGAGCAGTTCTTC.

V gene TRBV18 combines with J gene TRBJ1-3; no clear D. This CDR3 contains 18 residues. CDR1 and CDR2 from the germline V gene are KGHSH and LQKENI. The V end lost 0 bases, the J end lost 1 base, and 16 bases lay between the germline ends. Here the CDR3 DNA reads TGTGCCAGCTCACCACCGAACACTCCGGCCGGGTCTGGAAACACCATATATTTT. It yields the protein CASSPPNTPAGSGNTIYF.

The V gene is TRBV4-3, the J gene TRBJ1-2, with D unresolved. This CDR3 is built from 16 residues. V was shortened by 0 bases and J by 3 bases, with 14 bases between the two germline ends. CDR1 and CDR2 from the germline V gene are LGHNA and YSLEER. CDR3 loop: CASSQDVPPYDYGYTF. The CDR3 nucleotides read TGCGCCAGCAGCCAAGATGTGCCACCCTATGACTATGGCTACACCTTC.

The CDR3 protein is CASSSRGLNSPLHF. CDR3 in DNA: TGTGCCAGCAGTTCCAGGGGCCTTAATTCACCCCTCCACTTT. This chain connects TRBV6-5 to TRBJ1-6, with D perhaps matching TRBD1 (6 bases). V was clipped by 4 bases and J by 6 bases, with 10 bases between them. The CDR3 length is 14 residues. The germline V gene encodes CDR1 MNHEY and CDR2 SVGAGI.

V is TRBV5-5 and J is TRBJ2-7; D not resolved. Trimming left V 1 base short and J 10 bases short, with 15 bases between. This CDR3 is built from 13 residues. Germline CDR1 SGHKS, CDR2 YYEKEE (reference sequence). CDR3 in DNA: TGTGCCAGCAGCTTGCATTTTGGAGAAACTCAGTACTTC. It translates to CASSLHFGETQYF. The whole variable domain, filled in from reference TRBV5-5 and TRBJ2-7, reads DAGVTQSPTHLIKTRGQQVTLRCSPISGHKSVSWYQQVLGQGPQFIFQYYEKEERGRGNFPDRFSARQFPNYSSELNVNALLLGDSALYLCASSLHFGETQYFGPGTRLTVT.

The genes are TRBV2 and TRBJ2-1, with D maybe TRBD2 (5 bases). V gave up 6 bases and J gave up 1 base, with 13 bases separating them. CDR1 is SNHLY and CDR2 is FYNNEI in the germline V gene. CDR3 length: 15 residues. CDR3 in DNA: TGTGCCAGCAGGGAGACGGGGATATCCTACAATGAGCAGTTCTTC. Amino acids: CASRETGISYNEQFF.

This chain connects TRBV15 to TRBJ1-3; D not resolved. Germline values: CDR1 LNHNV, CDR2 YYDKDF (reference sequence). The CDR3 has 14 amino acids. Trimming took 1 base from V and 3 from J, leaving 7 bases between them. CDR3 protein: CATSRAGDGNTIYF. Here the CDR3 DNA reads TGTGCCACCAGCAGAGCCGGGGATGGAAACACCATATATTTT.

The gene calls are TRBV6-5 and TRBJ1-4, with 10 bases fitting TRBD1. Germline CDR1 MNHEY, CDR2 SVGAGI. V was clipped by 8 bases and J by 7 bases; unmatched bases: 10. There are 15 residues in the CDR3. CDR3 nucleotides: TGTGCCAGCCGGACAGGGGGATTCTACAGTGAAAAACTGTTTTTT. Its translation: CASRTGGFYSEKLFF.

This sequence joins TRBV9 and TRBJ2-3, with 14 bases fitting TRBD2. CDR3 size: 17 residues. CDR1 is SGDLS, CDR2 YYNGEE, per germline. The trim removed 4 bases at V and 4 bases at J, leaving 8 bases unmatched. CDR3 loop: CASSKGTSGGSPDTQYF. CDR3 sequence (DNA): TGTGCCAGCAGCAAGGGGACTAGCGGGGGTTCCCCAGATACGCAGTATTTT.

The genes are TRBV6-6 and TRBJ1-5; D is perhaps TRBD1 (5 bases). V shed 6 bases and J shed 7 bases, with 16 bases lying between them. CDR3 length: 14 residues. The germline V gene has CDR1 MNHNY and CDR2 SVGAGI (reference sequence). CDR3 loop: CASSLAGIGQPQHF. DNA for the CDR3: TGTGCCAGCAGCCTCGCAGGGATTGGGCAGCCCCAGCATTTT.

On this clone itself: Other DNA sequences within the sample encode an identical CDR3. The gene calls are TRBV5-1 and TRBJ1-1; D perhaps matches TRBD1 (5 bases). V lost 3 bases and J 1 base, leaving 7 bases between the germline ends. This CDR3 contains 13 residues. Germline lookup yields CDR1 SGHRS and CDR2 YFSETQ. As DNA, the CDR3 is TGCGCCAGCAGCTCGACAGCGAACACTGAAGCTTTCTTT. This gives the protein CASSSTANTEAFF.

V usage is TRBV6-5 and J usage is TRBJ1-2; 8 positions agree with TRBD1. V gave up 7 bases and J gave up 4 bases; unmatched junction bases: 8. Germline V gene sequence: CDR1 MNHEY, CDR2 SVGAGI. CDR3 size: 14 residues. Here the CDR3 reads CASTKDRAAYGYTF. CDR3 in DNA: TGTGCCAGCACCAAGGACAGGGCCGCCTATGGCTACACCTTC.

The chain couples TRBV4-3 to TRBJ1-2, with 8 bases identical to TRBD1. The CDR3 runs 18 residues. With 3 bases clipped from V and 2 bases from J, the junction kept 14 bases outside the gene matches. Germline V gene lookup returns CDR1 LGHNA and CDR2 YSLEER. The CDR3 spells CASSQTPGQANFNYGYTF. The CDR3 DNA is TGCGCCAGCAGCCAGACCCCGGGACAGGCAAATTTCAACTATGGCTACACCTTC.